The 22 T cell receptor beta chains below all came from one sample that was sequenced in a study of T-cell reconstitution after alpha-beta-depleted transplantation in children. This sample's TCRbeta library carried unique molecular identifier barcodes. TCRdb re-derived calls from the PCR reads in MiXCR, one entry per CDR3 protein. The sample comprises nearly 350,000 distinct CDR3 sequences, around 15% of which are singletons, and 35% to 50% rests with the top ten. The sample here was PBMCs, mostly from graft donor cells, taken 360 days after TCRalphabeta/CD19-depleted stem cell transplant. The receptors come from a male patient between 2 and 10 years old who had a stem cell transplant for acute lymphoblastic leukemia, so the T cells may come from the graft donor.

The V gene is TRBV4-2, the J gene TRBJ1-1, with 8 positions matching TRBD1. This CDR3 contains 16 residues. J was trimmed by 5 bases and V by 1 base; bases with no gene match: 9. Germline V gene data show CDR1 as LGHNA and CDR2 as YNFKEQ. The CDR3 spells CASSQVAQGAGTEAFF. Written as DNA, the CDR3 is TGTGCCAGCAGCCAAGTTGCCCAGGGGGCTGGGACTGAAGCTTTCTTT.

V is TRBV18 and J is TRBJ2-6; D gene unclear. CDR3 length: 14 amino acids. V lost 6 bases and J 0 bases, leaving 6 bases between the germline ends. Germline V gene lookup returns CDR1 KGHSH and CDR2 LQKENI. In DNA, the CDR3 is TGTGCCAGCTCGCGCTTCTCTGGGGCCAACGTCCTGACTTTC. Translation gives CASSRFSGANVLTF. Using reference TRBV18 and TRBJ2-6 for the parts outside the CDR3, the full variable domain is NAGVMQNPRHLVRRRGQEARLRCSPMKGHSHVYWYRQLPEEGLKFMVYLQKENIIDESGMPKERFSAEFPKEGPSILRIQQVVRGDSAAYFCASSRFSGANVLTFGAGSRLTVL.

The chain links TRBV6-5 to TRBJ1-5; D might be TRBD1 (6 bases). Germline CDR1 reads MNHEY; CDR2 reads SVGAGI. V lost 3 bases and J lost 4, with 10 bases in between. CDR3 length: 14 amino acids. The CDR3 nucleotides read TGTGCCAGCAGTTATTTGCAGGGGAATCAGCCCCAGCATTTT. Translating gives CASSYLQGNQPQHF.

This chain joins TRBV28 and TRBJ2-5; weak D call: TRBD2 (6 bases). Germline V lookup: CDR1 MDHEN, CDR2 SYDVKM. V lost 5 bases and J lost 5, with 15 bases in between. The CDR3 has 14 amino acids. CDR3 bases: TGTGCCAGCAGTCCGCCGGGGGTTCCGGAGACCCAGTACTTC. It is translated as CASSPPGVPETQYF.

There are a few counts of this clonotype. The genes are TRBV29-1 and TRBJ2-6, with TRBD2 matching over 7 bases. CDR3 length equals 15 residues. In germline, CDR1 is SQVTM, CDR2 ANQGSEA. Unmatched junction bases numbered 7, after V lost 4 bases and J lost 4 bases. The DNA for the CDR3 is TGCAGCGTTGTGGGGTCTAGCGGCGGGGCCAACGTCCTGACTTTC. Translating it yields CSVVGSSGGANVLTF.

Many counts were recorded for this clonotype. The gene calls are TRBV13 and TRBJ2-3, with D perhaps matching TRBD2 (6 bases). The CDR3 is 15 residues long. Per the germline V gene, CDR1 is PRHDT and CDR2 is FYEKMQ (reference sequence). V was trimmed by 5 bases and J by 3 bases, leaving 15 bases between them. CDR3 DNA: TGTGCCAGCAGCGGTGGGGCTAGCGCAACAGATACGCAGTATTTT. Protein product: CASSGGASATDTQYF. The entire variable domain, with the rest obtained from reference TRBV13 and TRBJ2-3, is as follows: AAGVIQSPRHLIKEKRETATLKCYPIPRHDTVYWYQQGPGQDPQFLISFYEKMQSDKGSIPDRFSAQQFSDYHSELNMSSLELGDSALYFCASSGGASATDTQYFGPGTRLTVL.

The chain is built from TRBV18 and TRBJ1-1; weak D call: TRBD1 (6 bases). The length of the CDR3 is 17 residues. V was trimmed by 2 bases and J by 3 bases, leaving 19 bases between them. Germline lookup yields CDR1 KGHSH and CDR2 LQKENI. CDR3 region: CASSPRSTGIGDTEAFF. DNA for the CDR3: TGTGCCAGCTCACCAAGATCCACAGGGATCGGCGACACTGAAGCTTTCTTT.

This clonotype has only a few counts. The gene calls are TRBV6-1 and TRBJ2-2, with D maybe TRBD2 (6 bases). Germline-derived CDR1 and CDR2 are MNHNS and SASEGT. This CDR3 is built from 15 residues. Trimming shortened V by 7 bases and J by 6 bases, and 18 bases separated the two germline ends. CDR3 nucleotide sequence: TGTGCCAGCAAGGGCGCGGGGCCTGTTCCCGGGGAGCTGTTTTTT. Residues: CASKGAGPVPGELFF.

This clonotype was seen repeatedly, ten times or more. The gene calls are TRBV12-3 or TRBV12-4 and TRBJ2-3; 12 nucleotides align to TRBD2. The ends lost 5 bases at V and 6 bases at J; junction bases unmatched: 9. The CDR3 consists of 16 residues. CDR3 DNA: TGTGCCAGCAGTCCGCTGACTAGCGGGAGCCCCGATACGCAGTATTTT. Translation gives CASSPLTSGSPDTQYF.

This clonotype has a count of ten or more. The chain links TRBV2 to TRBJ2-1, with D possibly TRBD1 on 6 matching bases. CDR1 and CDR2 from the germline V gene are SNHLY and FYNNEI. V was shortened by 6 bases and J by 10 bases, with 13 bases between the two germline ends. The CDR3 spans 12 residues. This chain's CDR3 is CASRTGMLEQFF. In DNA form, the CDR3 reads TGTGCCAGCAGAACAGGGATGCTGGAGCAGTTCTTC.

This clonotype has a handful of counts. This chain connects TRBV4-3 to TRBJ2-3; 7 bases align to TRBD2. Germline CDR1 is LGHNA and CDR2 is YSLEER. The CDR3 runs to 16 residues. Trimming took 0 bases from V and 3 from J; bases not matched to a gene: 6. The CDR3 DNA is TGCGCCAGCAGCCAAGATGAAACTAGCGCAACAGATACGCAGTATTTT. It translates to CASSQDETSATDTQYF.

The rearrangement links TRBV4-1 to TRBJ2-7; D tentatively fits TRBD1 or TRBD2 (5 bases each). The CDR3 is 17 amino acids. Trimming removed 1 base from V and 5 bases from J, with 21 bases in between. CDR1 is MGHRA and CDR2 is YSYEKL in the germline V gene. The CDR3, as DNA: TGCGCCAGCAGCCAAGGTCGGGACCCCCTGCGACGGGACGAGCAGTACTTC. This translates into CASSQGRDPLRRDEQYF.

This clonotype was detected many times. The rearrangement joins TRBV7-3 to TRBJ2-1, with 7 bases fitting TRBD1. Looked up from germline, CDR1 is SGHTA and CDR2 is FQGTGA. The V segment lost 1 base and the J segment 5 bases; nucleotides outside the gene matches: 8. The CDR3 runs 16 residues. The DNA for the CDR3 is TGTGCCAGCAGCTTAAAGGGGGCGGACAGGAACAATGAGCAGTTCTTC. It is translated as CASSLKGADRNNEQFF.

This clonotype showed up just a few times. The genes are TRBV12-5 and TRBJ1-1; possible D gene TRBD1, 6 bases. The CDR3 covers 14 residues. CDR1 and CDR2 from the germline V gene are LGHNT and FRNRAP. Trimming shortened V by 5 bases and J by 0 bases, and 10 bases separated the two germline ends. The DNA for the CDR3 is TGTGCTAGTGGTCCAGGGGAGATGAACACTGAAGCTTTCTTT. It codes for CASGPGEMNTEAFF.

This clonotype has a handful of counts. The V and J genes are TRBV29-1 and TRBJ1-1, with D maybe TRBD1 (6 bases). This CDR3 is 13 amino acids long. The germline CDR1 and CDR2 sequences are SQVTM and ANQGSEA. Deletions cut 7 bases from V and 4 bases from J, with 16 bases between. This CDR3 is CSALGGLGTEAFF. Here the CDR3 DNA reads TGCAGCGCGTTAGGGGGATTGGGCACTGAAGCTTTCTTT.

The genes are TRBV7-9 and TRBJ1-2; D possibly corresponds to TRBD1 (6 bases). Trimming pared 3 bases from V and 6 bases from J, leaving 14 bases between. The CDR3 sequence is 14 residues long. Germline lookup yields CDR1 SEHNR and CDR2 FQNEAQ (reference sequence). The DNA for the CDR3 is TGTGCCAGCAGCTTCCCCAGGGGTTCGGATGGCTACACCTTC. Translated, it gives CASSFPRGSDGYTF.

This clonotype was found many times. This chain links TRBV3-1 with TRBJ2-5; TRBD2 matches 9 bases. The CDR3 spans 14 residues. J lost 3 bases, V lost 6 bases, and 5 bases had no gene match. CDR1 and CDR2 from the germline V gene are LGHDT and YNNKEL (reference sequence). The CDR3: CASRSSGREETQYF. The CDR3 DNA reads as TGTGCCAGCAGAAGTAGCGGGAGAGAAGAGACCCAGTACTTC.

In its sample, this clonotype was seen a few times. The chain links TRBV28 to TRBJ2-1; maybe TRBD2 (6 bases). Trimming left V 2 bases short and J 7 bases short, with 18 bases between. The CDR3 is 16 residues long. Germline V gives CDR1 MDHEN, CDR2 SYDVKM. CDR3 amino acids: CASSLRIAGPMNEQFF. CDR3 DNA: TGTGCCAGCAGTTTAAGAATTGCGGGGCCTATGAATGAGCAGTTCTTC.

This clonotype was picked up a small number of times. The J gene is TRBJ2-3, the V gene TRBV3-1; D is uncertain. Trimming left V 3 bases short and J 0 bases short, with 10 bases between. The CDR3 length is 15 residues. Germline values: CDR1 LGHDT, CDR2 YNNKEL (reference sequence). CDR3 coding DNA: TGTGCCAGCAGCCATCTAGAGACTAGCACAGATACGCAGTATTTT. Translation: CASSHLETSTDTQYF.

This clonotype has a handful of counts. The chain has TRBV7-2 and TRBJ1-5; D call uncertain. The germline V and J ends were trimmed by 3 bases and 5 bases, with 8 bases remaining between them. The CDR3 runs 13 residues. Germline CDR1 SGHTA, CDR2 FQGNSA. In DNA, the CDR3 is TGTGCCAGCAGCTTGGAAATCGATCAGCCCCAGCATTTT. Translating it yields CASSLEIDQPQHF.

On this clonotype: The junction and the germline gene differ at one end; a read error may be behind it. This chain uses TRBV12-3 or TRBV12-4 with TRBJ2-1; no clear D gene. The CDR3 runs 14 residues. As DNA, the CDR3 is TGTGCCAGCAGTTTAGTTAGGGTATACACTGAGCAGTTCTTC. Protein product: CASSLVRVYTEQFF.

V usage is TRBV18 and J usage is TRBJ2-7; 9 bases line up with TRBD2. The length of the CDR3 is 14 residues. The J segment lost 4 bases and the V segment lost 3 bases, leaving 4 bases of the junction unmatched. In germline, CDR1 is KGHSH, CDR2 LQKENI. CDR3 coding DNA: TGTGCCAGCTCACCGAGGCTAGCGGGGTACGAGCAGTACTTC. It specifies CASSPRLAGYEQYF.